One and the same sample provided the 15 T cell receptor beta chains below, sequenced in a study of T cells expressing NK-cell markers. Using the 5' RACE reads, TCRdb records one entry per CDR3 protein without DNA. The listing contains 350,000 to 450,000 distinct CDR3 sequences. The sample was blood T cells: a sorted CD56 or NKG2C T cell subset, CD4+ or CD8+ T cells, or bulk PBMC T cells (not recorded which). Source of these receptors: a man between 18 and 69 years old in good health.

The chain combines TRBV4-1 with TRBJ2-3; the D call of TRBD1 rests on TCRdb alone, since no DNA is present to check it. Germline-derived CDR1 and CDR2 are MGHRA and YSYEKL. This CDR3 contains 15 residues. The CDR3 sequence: CASSQRDRGTDTQYF.

CDR3: CASSSLDRFTEAFF. The chain links TRBV7-9 to TRBJ1-1; the TCRdb D gene call, TRBD1, has no DNA to confirm it. CDR1 and CDR2 from the germline V gene are SEHNR and FQNEAQ (reference sequence). The length of the CDR3 is 14 residues. The whole variable domain, filled in from reference TRBV7-9 and TRBJ1-1, reads DTGVSQNPRHKITKRGQNVTFRCDPISEHNRLYWYRQTLGQGPEFLTYFQNEAQLEKSRLLSDRFSAERPKGSFSTLEIQRTEQGDSAMYLCASSSLDRFTEAFFGQGTRLTVV.

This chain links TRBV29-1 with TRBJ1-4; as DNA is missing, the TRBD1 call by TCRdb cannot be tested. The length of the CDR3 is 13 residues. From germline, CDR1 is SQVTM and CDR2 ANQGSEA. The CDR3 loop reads CSVEGPGGEKLFF.

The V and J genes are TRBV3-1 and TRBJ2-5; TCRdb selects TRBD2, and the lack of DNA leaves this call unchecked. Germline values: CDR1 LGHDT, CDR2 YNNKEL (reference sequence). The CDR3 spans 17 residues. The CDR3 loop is CASSQYSLGTTHETQYF.

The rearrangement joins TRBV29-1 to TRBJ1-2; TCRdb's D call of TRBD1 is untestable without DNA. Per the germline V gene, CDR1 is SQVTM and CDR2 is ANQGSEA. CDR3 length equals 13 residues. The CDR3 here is CSVERGSNYGYTF.

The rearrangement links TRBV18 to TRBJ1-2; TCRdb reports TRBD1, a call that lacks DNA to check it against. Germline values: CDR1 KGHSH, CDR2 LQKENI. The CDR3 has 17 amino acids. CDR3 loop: CASSLRQGRRANYGYTF.

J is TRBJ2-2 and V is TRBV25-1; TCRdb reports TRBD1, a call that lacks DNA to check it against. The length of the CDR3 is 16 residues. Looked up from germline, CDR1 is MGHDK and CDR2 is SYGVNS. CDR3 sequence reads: CASSSPGRGRTGELFF.

The CDR3 reads CASSQVAIAGGLGTGELFF. The V gene is TRBV4-1, the J gene TRBJ2-2; no DNA is available, so the TRBD2 call from TCRdb remains unchecked. The length of the CDR3 is 19 residues. Looked up from germline, CDR1 is MGHRA and CDR2 is YSYEKL.

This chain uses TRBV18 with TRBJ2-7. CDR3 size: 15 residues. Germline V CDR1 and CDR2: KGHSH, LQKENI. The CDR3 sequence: CASSPTRGGAYEQYF.

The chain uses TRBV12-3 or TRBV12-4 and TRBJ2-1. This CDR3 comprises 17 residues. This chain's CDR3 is CASSSSPGPQPHNEQFF.

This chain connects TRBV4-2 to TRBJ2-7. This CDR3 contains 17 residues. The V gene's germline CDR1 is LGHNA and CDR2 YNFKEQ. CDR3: CASSQDFSGGQSYEQYF.

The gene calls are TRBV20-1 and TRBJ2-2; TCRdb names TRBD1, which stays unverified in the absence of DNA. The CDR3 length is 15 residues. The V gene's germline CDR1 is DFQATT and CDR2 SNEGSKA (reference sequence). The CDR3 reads CSAGKQGSHTGELFF.

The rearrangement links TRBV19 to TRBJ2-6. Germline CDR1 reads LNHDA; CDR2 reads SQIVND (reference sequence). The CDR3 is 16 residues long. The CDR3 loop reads CASSIFSGSGANVLTF.

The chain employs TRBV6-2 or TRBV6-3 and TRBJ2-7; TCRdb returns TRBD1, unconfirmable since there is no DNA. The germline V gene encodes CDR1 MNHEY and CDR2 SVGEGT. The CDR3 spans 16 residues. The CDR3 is CASSYAGTASLYEQYF.

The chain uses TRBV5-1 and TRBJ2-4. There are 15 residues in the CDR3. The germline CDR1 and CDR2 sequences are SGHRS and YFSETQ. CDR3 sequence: CASSWGRAAKNIQYF.